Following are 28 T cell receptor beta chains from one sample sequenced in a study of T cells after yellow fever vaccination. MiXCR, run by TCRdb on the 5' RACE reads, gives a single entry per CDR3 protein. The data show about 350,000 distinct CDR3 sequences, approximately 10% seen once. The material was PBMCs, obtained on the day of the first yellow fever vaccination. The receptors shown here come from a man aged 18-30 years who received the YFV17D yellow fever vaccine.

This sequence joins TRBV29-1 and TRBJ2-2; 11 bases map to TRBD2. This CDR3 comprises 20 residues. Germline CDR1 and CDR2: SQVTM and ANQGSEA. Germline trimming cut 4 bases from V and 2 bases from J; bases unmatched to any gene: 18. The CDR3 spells CSVAPGLAGDHPFNTGELFF. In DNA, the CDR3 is TGCAGCGTTGCCCCCGGACTAGCGGGTGACCACCCCTTTAACACCGGGGAGCTGTTTTTT.

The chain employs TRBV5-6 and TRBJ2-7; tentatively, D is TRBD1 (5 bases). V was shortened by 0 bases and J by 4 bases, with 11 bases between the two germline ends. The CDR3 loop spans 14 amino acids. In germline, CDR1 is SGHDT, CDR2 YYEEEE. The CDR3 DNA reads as TGTGCCAGCAGCTTGGTCAGGGTTGGTTACGAGCAGTACGTC. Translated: CASSLVRVGYEQYV.

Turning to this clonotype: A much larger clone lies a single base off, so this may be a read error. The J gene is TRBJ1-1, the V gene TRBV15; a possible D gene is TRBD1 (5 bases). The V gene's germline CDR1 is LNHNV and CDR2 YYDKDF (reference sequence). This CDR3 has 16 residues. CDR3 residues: CDTSRTGPGMNTEAFF. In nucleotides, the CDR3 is TGTGACACCAGCAGAACGGGGCCCGGGATGAACACTGAAGCTTTCTTT. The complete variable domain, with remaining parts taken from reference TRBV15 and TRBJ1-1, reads DAMVIQNPRYQVTQFGKPVTLSCSQTLNHNVMYWYQQKSSQAPKLLFHYYDKDFNNEADTPDNFQSRRPNTSFCFLDIRSPGLGDTAMYLCDTSRTGPGMNTEAFFGQGTRLTVV.

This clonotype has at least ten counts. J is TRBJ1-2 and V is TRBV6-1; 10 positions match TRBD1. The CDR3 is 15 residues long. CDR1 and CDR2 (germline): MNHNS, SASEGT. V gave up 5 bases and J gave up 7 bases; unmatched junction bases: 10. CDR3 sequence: CASSLRATGGLGYTF. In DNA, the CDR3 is TGTGCCAGCAGTCTCCGGGCGACAGGGGGCCTTGGCTACACCTTC.

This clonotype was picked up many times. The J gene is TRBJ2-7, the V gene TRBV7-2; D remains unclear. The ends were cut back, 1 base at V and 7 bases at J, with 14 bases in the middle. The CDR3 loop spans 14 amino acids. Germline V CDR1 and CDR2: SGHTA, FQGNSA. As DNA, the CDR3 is TGTGCCAGCAGCTTAGGGGCAGGTCCTTGGGAGCAGTACGTC. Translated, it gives CASSLGAGPWEQYV.

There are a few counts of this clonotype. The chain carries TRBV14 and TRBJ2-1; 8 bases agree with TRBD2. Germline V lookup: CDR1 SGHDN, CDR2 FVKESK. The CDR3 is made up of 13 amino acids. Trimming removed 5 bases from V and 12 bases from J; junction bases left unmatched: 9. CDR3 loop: CASSEYIGGAQFF. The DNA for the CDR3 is TGTGCCAGCAGCGAATACATCGGGGGGGCGCAGTTCTTC.

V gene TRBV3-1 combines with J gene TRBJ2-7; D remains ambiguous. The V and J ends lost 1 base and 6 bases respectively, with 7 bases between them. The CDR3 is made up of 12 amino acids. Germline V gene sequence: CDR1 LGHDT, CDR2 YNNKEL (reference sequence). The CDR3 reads CASSQGPSEQYV. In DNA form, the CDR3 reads TGTGCCAGCAGCCAAGGCCCCTCCGAGCAGTACGTC.

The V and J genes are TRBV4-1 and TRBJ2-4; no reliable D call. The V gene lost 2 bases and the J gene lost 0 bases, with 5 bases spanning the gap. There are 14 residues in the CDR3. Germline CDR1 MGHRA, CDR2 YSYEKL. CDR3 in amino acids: CASSQQIAKNIQYF. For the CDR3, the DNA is TGCGCCAGCAGCCAACAGATAGCCAAAAACATTCAGTACTTC.

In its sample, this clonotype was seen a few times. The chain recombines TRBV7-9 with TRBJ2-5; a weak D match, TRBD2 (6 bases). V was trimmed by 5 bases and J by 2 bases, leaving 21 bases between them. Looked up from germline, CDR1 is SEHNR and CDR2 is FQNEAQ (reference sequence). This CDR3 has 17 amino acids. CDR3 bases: TGTGCCAGCAGCCGAGATGGGGGGTCGAGGTTGCAAGAGACCCAGTACTTC. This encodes CASSRDGGSRLQETQYF.

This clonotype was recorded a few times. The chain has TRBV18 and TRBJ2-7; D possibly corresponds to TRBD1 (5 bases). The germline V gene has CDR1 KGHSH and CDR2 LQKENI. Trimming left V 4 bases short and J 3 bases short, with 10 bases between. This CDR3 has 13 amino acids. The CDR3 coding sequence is TGTGCCAGCTCACTAGACAGACACTACGAGCAGTACTTC. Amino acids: CASSLDRHYEQYF.

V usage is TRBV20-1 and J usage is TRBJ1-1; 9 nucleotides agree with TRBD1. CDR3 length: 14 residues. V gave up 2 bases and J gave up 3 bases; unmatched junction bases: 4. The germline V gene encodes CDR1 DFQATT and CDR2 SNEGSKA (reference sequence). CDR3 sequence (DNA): TGCAGTGCTAGATTAAGGGACAGGGACACTGAAGCTTTCTTT. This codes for CSARLRDRDTEAFF.

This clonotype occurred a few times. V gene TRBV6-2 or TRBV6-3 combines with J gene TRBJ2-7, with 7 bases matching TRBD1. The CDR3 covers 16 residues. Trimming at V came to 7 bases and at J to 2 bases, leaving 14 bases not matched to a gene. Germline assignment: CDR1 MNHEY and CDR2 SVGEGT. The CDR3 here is CASNRRGSGGTYEQYF. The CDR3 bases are TGTGCCAGCAACCGACGGGGCTCAGGGGGTACCTACGAGCAGTACTTC.

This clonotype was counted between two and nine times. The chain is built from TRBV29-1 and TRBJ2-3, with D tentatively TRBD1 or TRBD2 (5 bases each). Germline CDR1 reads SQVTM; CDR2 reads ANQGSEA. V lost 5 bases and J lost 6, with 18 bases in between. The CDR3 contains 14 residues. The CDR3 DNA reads TGCAGCGTTCGAAAAGATGGGGGACCGGATACGCAGTATTTT. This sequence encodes CSVRKDGGPDTQYF.

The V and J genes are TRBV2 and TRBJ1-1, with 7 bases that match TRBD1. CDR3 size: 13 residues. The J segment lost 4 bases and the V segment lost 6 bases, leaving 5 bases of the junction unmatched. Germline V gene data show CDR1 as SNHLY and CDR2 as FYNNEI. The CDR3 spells CASSEDRTTEAFF. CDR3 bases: TGTGCCAGCAGCGAGGACAGGACCACTGAAGCTTTCTTT.

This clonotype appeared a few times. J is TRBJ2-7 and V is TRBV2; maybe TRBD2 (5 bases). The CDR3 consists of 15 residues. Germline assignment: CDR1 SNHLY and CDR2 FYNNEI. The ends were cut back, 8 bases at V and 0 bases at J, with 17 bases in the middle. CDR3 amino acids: CASLGAEQISYEQYF. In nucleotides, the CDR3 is TGTGCCAGCCTGGGAGCAGAGCAAATCTCCTACGAGCAGTACTTC.

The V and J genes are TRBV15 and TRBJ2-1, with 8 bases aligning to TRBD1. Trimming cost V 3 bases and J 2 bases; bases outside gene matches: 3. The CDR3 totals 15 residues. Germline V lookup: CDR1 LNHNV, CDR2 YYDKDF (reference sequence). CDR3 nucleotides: TGTGCCACCAGCAGCGGGGACAGGACCTACAATGAGCAGTTCTTC. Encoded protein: CATSSGDRTYNEQFF.

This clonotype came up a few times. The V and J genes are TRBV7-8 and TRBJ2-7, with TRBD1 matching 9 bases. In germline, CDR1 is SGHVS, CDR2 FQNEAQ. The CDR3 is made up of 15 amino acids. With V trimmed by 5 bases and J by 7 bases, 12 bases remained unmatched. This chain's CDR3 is CASSLQGAAPQEQYV. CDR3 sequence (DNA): TGTGCCAGCAGCCTACAGGGGGCCGCACCCCAGGAGCAGTACGTC.

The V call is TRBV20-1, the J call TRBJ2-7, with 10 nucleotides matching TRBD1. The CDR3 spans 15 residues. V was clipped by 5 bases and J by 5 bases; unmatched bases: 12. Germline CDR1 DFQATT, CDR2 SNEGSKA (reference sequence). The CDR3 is CSAGDRGWGVHEQYF. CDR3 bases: TGCAGTGCTGGGGACAGGGGATGGGGGGTCCACGAGCAGTACTTC.

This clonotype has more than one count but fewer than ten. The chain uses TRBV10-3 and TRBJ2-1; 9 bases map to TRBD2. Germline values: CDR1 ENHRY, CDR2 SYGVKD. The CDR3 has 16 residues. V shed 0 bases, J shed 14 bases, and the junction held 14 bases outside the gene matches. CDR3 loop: CAISESMAGGPRSKFF. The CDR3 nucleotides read TGTGCCATCAGTGAGTCGATGGCGGGGGGGCCTCGCTCAAAGTTCTTC.

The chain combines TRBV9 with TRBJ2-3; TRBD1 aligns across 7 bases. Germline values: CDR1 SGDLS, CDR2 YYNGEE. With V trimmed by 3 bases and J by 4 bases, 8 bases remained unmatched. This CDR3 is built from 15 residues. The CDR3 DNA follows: TGTGCCAGCAGCGCCGTCACAGGGGCCCCAGATACGCAGTATTTT. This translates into CASSAVTGAPDTQYF.

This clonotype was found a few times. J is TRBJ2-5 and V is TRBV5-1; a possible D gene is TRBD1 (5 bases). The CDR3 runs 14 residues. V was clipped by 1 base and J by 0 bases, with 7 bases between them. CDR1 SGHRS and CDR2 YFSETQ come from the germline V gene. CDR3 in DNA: TGCGCCAGCAGCTTGCGACAGTACCAAGAGACCCAGTACTTC. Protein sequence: CASSLRQYQETQYF.

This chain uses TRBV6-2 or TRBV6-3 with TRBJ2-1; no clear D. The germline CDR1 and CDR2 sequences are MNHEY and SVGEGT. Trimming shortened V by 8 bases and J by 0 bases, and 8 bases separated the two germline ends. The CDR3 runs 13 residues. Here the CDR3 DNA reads TGTGCCAGCCTGGCGGACTCCTACAATGAGCAGTTCTTC. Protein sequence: CASLADSYNEQFF.

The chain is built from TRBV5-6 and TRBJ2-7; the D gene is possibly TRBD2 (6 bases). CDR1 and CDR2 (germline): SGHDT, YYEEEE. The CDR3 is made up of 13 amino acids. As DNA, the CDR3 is TGTGCCAGCGGCTTCAGGCGGGGTGACGAGCAGTACGTC. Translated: CASGFRRGDEQYV.

The CDR3 loop reads CASSSAGGGTGELFF. The CDR3 DNA sequence: TGTGCCAGCAGCTCCGCGGGGGGGGGCACCGGGGAGCTGTTTTTT. This chain links TRBV7-3 with TRBJ2-2; 9 nucleotides line up with TRBD2. The trim removed 4 bases at V and 4 bases at J, leaving 4 bases unmatched. There are 15 residues in the CDR3. CDR1 and CDR2 (germline): SGHTA, FQGTGA.

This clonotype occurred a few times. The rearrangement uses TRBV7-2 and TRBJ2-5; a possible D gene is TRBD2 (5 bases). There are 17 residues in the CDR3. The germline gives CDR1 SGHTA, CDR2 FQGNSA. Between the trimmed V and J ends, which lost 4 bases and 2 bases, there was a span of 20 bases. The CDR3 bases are TGTGCCAGCAGCTATCAACGTGGGGAGCCATTACAAGAGACCCAGTACTTC. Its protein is CASSYQRGEPLQETQYF.

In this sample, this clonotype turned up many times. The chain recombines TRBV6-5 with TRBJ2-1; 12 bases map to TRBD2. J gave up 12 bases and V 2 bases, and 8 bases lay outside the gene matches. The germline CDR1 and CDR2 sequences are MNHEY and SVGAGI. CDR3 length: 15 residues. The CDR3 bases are TGTGCCAGCAGTTACAGGGCTAGCGGGGGGGCAAGGCAGTTCTTC. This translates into CASSYRASGGARQFF.

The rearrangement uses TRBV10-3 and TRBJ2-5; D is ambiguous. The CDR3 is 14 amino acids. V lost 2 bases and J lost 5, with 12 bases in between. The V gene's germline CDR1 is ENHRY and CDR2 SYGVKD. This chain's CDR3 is CAISEARGRETQYF. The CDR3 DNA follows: TGTGCCATCAGTGAGGCGAGAGGTCGGGAGACCCAGTACTTC.

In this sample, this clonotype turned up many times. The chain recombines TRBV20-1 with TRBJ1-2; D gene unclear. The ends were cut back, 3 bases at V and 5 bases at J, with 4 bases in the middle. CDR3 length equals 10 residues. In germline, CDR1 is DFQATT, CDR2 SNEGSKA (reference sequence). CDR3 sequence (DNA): TGCAGTGCTAGTTCGTATGGCTACACCTTC. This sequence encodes CSASSYGYTF.